This T cell receptor beta chain stems from a study of CXCR3-negative and CXCR3-positive naive CD8 T cells. Background on the study: Roughly 140 million TRB reads in total, about 1.5 +/- 0.3 million per library.

Sorting yielded triplicates of approximately 300,000 cells for each CD8+ T cell subset. The method, 5' RACE with UMI labels, was used to prepare the TRB cDNA libraries. Each CDR3 protein gets one entry in TCRdb, which reprocessed the 5' RACE reads and gives no DNA. The sample holds 30,000 to 40,000 distinct CDR3 sequences. With regard to this clonotype: The antigen remains unidentified.

Study results and limitations: Comparably high diversity marked both naive subsets, whereas memory CD8+ cells had much lower diversity. Naive subsets did not differ in surface CD5, and the authors estimated TCR strength using properties of the TRB CDR3.

Germline CDR1 DFQATT, CDR2 SNEGSKA (reference sequence). The CDR3 has 14 residues. Sequenced sample: memory CD8+ T cells from blood. This receptor was obtained from a human donor in good health. Some clones in this sample may be carry-over from other donors' samples. This sequence joins TRBV20-1 and TRBJ1-1; TCRdb indicates TRBD1, and absent DNA this call remains unverified. CDR3 amino acids: CSARTGTENTEAFF.